This is a list of T cell receptor beta chains from one sample in a study of blood T cell repertoires in COVID-19. Data came from immunoSEQ multiplex PCR; TCRdb stores just in-frame clones and leaves some out. The table lists 360,000 or so clones, around 89% of them singletons. Specimen: peripheral blood. All receptors derive from a man between 18 and 35 years old with active or convalescent COVID-19. Both conserved end residues are part of each CDR3. D genes are given only for firm matches. Not every row has a clone size; where given, it reads once, few, many or a size class.

V gene	J gene	D gene	clone size	CDR3 DNA	CDR3 protein
TRBV5-5	TRBJ2-2	TRBD1	-	TGTGCCAGCAGCTTGGTGCAGGGGGCAAGGGCCGGGGAGCTGTTTTTT	CASSLVQGARAGELFF
TRBV2	TRBJ2-7	-	-	TGTGCCAGCAGTGTGAGGGTCGAGCAGTACTTC	CASSVRVEQYF
TRBV4-3	TRBJ2-3	-	once	TGCGCCAGCAGCCAAGAACGGTCAGATACGCAGTATTTT	CASSQERSDTQYF
TRBV28	TRBJ2-6	-	-	TGTGCCAGCAGTACCCAGAAATCTTCGGCCAACGTCCTGACTTTC	CASSTQKSSANVLTF
TRBV4-1	TRBJ1-3	-	-	TGCGCCAGCAGCCAAGATCCTCCCCAGGGAGGTTCTGGAAACACCATATATTTT	CASSQDPPQGGSGNTIYF
TRBV29-1	TRBJ2-7	TRBD2	-	TGCAGCGCGATAGGGGCTAGCGGGAGAATAACCTACGAGCAGTACTTC	CSAIGASGRITYEQYF
TRBV3-1/TRBV3-2	TRBJ2-1	-	-	TGTGCCAGCACCAGGACTGCGAGCTCCTACAATGAGCAGTTCTTC	CASTRTASSYNEQFF
TRBV7-9	TRBJ2-7	-	-	TGTGCCTCCATGGGGCTTTCCTACGAGCAGTACTTC	CASMGLSYEQYF
TRBV5-6	TRBJ2-7	-	-	TGTGCCAGCAGCCAACCCCAGGGTTGGCCCTACGAGCAGTACTTC	CASSQPQGWPYEQYF
TRBV19	TRBJ1-5	-	-	TGTGCCAGTAGTATTACTCTAAGGGGGAATCAGCCCCAGCATTTT	CASSITLRGNQPQHF
TRBV28	TRBJ1-2	-	-	TGTGCCAGCAGTCCCCTAATGAGTGGCTACACCTTC	CASSPLMSGYTF
TRBV19	TRBJ2-3	-	-	TGTGCCAGCCGACAGGCGGGAGCCTTAATCAAGCAGTATTTT	CASRQAGALIKQYF
TRBV27	TRBJ2-3	-	-	TGTGCCAGCAGTTTACAATTACTGAGTAGCACAGATACGCAGTATTTT	CASSLQLLSSTDTQYF
TRBV9	TRBJ2-2	-	-	TGTGCCAGCAGCCCCCGACAGAGGAACACCGGGGAGCTGTTTTTT	CASSPRQRNTGELFF
TRBV9	TRBJ1-4	-	once	TGTGCCAGCAGCGTAGGAGTTGGGCAGGGAAATGAAAAACTGTTTTTT	CASSVGVGQGNEKLFF
TRBV3-1/TRBV3-2	TRBJ2-7	-	-	TGTGCCAGCAGCCAAGTTGGCGGAATCCAATCCTACGAGCAGTACTTC	CASSQVGGIQSYEQYF
TRBV6-2/TRBV6-3	TRBJ2-4	TRBD2	-	TGTGCCAGCAGTTACGCCCGGACTAGCGGGGGTAACATTCAGTACTTC	CASSYARTSGGNIQYF
TRBV6-5	TRBJ1-2	-	-	TGTGCCAGCAGGGGGGGGGAATCTGGTGGCTACACCTTC	CASRGGESGGYTF
TRBV7-8	TRBJ1-2	-	-	TGTGCCAGCAGCGTTAACCCGGACAGCCTTAGGGGCTACACCTTC	CASSVNPDSLRGYTF
TRBV7-2	TRBJ1-5	-	-	TGTGCCAGCAGCTTAATGCCGGATCAGCCCCAGCATTTT	CASSLMPDQPQHF
TRBV3-1/TRBV3-2	TRBJ2-7	-	-	TGTGCCAGCAGCCAAATCAACGAGCAGTACTTC	CASSQINEQYF
TRBV25-1	TRBJ2-7	-	few	TGTGCCAGCAGGGGGGGCTCCTACGAGCAGTACTTC	CASRGGSYEQYF
TRBV28	TRBJ1-6	-	-	TGTGCCAGCGAGGGGGGGGGCACCTATAATTCACCCCTCCACTTT	CASEGGGTYNSPLHF
TRBV5-1	TRBJ1-3	-	-	TGCGCCAGCAGCTTGGTGGGAGCAGCTGACTCTGGAAACACCATATATTTT	CASSLVGAADSGNTIYF
TRBV6-2/TRBV6-3	TRBJ1-2	-	-	TGTGCCAGCAGTTACTCGAGGATGGGCTACACCTTC	CASSYSRMGYTF
TRBV2	TRBJ2-1	TRBD2	-	TGTGCCAGCAGCCCAACGGGGGGGAGACAAGGTGAGCAGTTCTTC	CASSPTGGRQGEQFF
TRBV9	TRBJ2-2	TRBD2	-	TGTGCCAGCAGCCAGTTAAGCCAGCGGGGTCCCGGGGAGCTGTTTTTT	CASSQLSQRGPGELFF
TRBV7-2	TRBJ2-7	TRBD2	-	TGTGCCAGCAGCTCATCAAGGACTAGCGGGGAAGCCTACGAGCAGTACTTC	CASSSSRTSGEAYEQYF
TRBV5-1	TRBJ1-2	-	-	TGCGCCAGCAGCTTGGCAGCAGGACAGAACTATGGCTACACCTTC	CASSLAAGQNYGYTF
TRBV7-9	TRBJ1-1	-	few	TGTGCCAGCAGCATCAGCCGGGGGGTGACTGAAGCTTTCTTT	CASSISRGVTEAFF